This TCR beta chain was captured by sequencing in a study of patients and donors after allogeneic stem cell transplantation. Germline assignment: CDR1 DFQATT and CDR2 SNEGSKA (reference sequence). The CDR3 is 13 amino acids. V lost 2 bases to trimming and J lost 0 bases, with 7 bases between them. A single record per CDR3 protein comes from TCRdb applying MiXCR to the RT-PCR reads. This sample yields tens of thousands of distinct CDR3 sequences, of which approximately 49% are seen a single time; 50% to 75% belongs to the top ten. Source material: blood, either unsorted or a sorted T cell fraction (not recorded which). The chain carries TRBV20-1 and TRBJ1-1; no clear D. The source is a human donor who was either an allogeneic HSCT recipient or a stem cell or donor lymphocyte infusion donor (not recorded which). It is not recorded whose cells these are; they may come from a transplant donor. In nucleotides, the CDR3 is TGCAGTGCTAGACACATTATGAACACTGAAGCTTTCTTT. Translating gives CSARHIMNTEAFF.